Shown below are 26 T cell receptor beta chains from a single sample sequenced in a study of OX40 agonist ivuxolimab in advanced cancers. Produced via immunoSEQ multiplex PCR; TCRdb's table is partial and in-frame only. The sample gives more than 80,000 clones, more than 80% of which show up once; around 1.7% is in the top ten. Sequencing used CD4+ or CD8+ T cells sorted from blood, obtained in a trial of the OX40 agonist ivuxolimab. These TCRs come from an adult with an advanced solid tumor such as melanoma, head and neck, liver or kidney cancer.

J is TRBJ1-4 and V is TRBV7-2, with a tentative D call TRBD1 (5 bases). CDR3 length: 15 residues. Germline CDR1 and CDR2: SGHTA and FQGNSA. V was cut by 1 base and J by 3 bases, with 9 bases left in between. The CDR3 DNA is TGTGCCAGCAGCTTAGTCAGGGCGCCTAATGAAAAACTGTTTTTT. As protein: CASSLVRAPNEKLFF.

The CDR3, as DNA: TGTGCCAGCAGCTCTCTACAGGTCAGGGGCACTGAAGCTTTCTTT. Its translation is CASSSLQVRGTEAFF. This chain links TRBV7-9 with TRBJ1-1; maybe TRBD1 (6 bases). CDR1 is SEHNR and CDR2 is FQNEAQ in the germline V gene (reference sequence). The CDR3 loop spans 15 amino acids. V lost 4 bases, J lost 4 bases, and 16 bases lay in between.

V gene TRBV9 combines with J gene TRBJ2-7; 9 positions agree with TRBD1. With 0 bases clipped from V and 4 bases from J, the junction kept 5 bases outside the gene matches. This CDR3 spans 15 amino acids. Germline CDR1 and CDR2: SGDLS and YYNGEE. CDR3 nucleotide sequence: TGTGCCAGCAGCGTAGCAACAGGGGGCGCGTACGAGCAGTACTTC. This translates into CASSVATGGAYEQYF.

For the CDR3, the DNA is TGTGCCATCAGTGGGTCAGTCGGTAGCGGGAGCGGGCAGTACTTC. This sequence encodes CAISGSVGSGSGQYF. The chain is built from TRBV10-3 and TRBJ2-7; TRBD2 agrees at 9 bases. This CDR3 is 15 amino acids long. V lost 4 bases, J lost 9 bases, and 13 bases stayed unmatched. CDR1 is ENHRY and CDR2 is SYGVKD in the germline V gene.

The rearrangement joins TRBV5-6 to TRBJ2-7; 10 bases agree with TRBD2. Germline CDR1 is SGHDT and CDR2 is YYEEEE. This CDR3 has 16 amino acids. With V trimmed by 0 bases and J by 3 bases, 6 bases remained unmatched. CDR3 DNA sequence: TGTGCCAGCAGCTTGGCTGGTAGCGGGAGGCTCTACGAGCAGTACTTC. It specifies CASSLAGSGRLYEQYF.

The J gene is TRBJ1-5, the V gene TRBV14; D unclear. The CDR3 covers 18 residues. Germline V gives CDR1 SGHDN, CDR2 FVKESK. V lost 0 bases, J lost 0 bases, and 15 bases lay in between. This CDR3 reads CASSQDRWATNSNQPQHF. CDR3 coding DNA: TGTGCCAGCAGCCAAGATAGATGGGCGACAAATAGCAATCAGCCCCAGCATTTT. Together with reference TRBV14 and TRBJ1-5, the CDR3 gives the full variable domain: EAGVTQFPSHSVIEKGQTVTLRCDPISGHDNLYWYRRVMGKEIKFLLHFVKESKQDESGMPNNRFLAERTGGTYSTLKVQPAELEDSGVYFCASSQDRWATNSNQPQHFGDGTRLSIL.

V and J are TRBV10-3 and TRBJ2-7; D not certain. CDR3 length: 14 residues. CDR1 is ENHRY and CDR2 is SYGVKD in the germline V gene. V lost 0 bases, J lost 2 bases, and 8 bases lay in between. CDR3: CAISESWQTYEQYF. In DNA form, the CDR3 reads TGTGCCATCAGTGAGTCTTGGCAGACCTACGAGCAGTACTTC.

The gene calls are TRBV2 and TRBJ1-2; 9 bases line up with TRBD1. The CDR3 covers 15 residues. Germline trimming cut 6 bases from V and 5 bases from J; bases unmatched to any gene: 10. The germline V gene encodes CDR1 SNHLY and CDR2 FYNNEI. CDR3 sequence reads: CASRDPTGGGYGYTF. The DNA for the CDR3 is TGTGCCAGCAGGGACCCCACAGGGGGCGGTTATGGCTACACCTTC.

V and J are TRBV15 and TRBJ2-2; 7 bases align to TRBD2. Per germline, CDR1 LNHNV and CDR2 YYDKDF (reference sequence). Trimming at V came to 1 base and at J to 5 bases, leaving 4 bases not matched to a gene. The CDR3 is 15 amino acids. CDR3 nucleotide sequence: TGTGCCACCAGCAGAGGCGGGAGTGGTACCGGGGAGCTGTTTTTT. Its translation: CATSRGGSGTGELFF.

The V call is TRBV28, the J call TRBJ1-3; no clear D gene. The V end was cut by 5 bases, the J end by 0 bases, with 8 bases between. Germline assignment: CDR1 MDHEN and CDR2 SYDVKM. The CDR3 runs 14 residues. In nucleotides, the CDR3 is TGTGCCAGCAGTGTTCAGATCTCTGGAAACACCATATATTTT. It yields the protein CASSVQISGNTIYF.

The chain employs TRBV5-4 and TRBJ2-4, with D unclear. The CDR3 has 17 amino acids. Trimming took off 3 bases at V and 0 bases at J, with 16 bases between the two ends. CDR1 is SGHNT, CDR2 YYREEE, per germline (reference sequence). The CDR3 loop reads CASSSKTAPLAKNIQYF. For the CDR3, the DNA is TGTGCCAGCAGCTCCAAAACGGCACCGTTAGCCAAAAACATTCAGTACTTC. Variable domain in full (rest from reference TRBV5-4 and TRBJ2-4): ETGVTQSPTHLIKTRGQQVTLRCSSQSGHNTVSWYQQALGQGPQFIFQYYREEENGRGNFPPRFSGLQFPNYSSELNVNALELDDSALYLCASSSKTAPLAKNIQYFGAGTRLSVL.

This sequence joins TRBV6-5 and TRBJ2-7; D is ambiguous. The germline V gene has CDR1 MNHEY and CDR2 SVGAGI. This CDR3 is 13 amino acids long. The V and J ends lost 6 bases and 3 bases respectively, with 12 bases between them. CDR3 residues: CASSPSPGYEQYF. The CDR3 nucleotides read TGTGCCAGCAGCCCGTCCCCGGGCTACGAGCAGTACTTC.

The chain links TRBV5-1 to TRBJ1-1, with D perhaps matching TRBD1 (6 bases). Germline lookup yields CDR1 SGHRS and CDR2 YFSETQ. This CDR3 region has 14 residues. The germline V and J ends were trimmed by 0 bases and 6 bases, with 12 bases remaining between them. The CDR3 region is CASSLGQGFAEAFF. The CDR3 DNA reads as TGCGCCAGCAGCTTGGGGCAGGGGTTCGCTGAAGCTTTCTTT.

This chain uses TRBV5-5 with TRBJ1-2; a weak D match, TRBD1 (6 bases). Deletions cut 6 bases from V and 7 bases from J, with 22 bases between. The CDR3 extends over 15 amino acids. The germline V gene has CDR1 SGHKS and CDR2 YYEKEE (reference sequence). DNA for the CDR3: TGTGCCAGCATTGCACCCAATACAGGGATTTCTGGCTACACCTTC. It codes for CASIAPNTGISGYTF.

The chain couples TRBV5-1 to TRBJ2-3, with D unclear. The CDR3 covers 13 residues. Germline CDR1 is SGHRS and CDR2 is YFSETQ. Trimming shortened V by 2 bases and J by 2 bases, and 6 bases separated the two germline ends. The CDR3 sequence: CASSLPNTDTQYF. CDR3 coding DNA: TGCGCCAGCAGCTTACCCAACACAGATACGCAGTATTTT.

The chain joins TRBV5-1 to TRBJ2-2; 7 nucleotides agree with TRBD2. The CDR3 is made up of 17 amino acids. V lost 0 bases to trimming and J lost 4 bases; unmatched junction nucleotides: 9. Germline CDR1 is SGHRS and CDR2 is YFSETQ. CDR3 DNA sequence: TGCGCCAGCAGCTTGGGTTTAGCGGGCTTCGGCACCGGGGAGCTGTTTTTT. Protein sequence: CASSLGLAGFGTGELFF.

V and J are TRBV2 and TRBJ1-1; 7 bases agree with TRBD1. CDR3 length: 15 amino acids. Germline CDR1 is SNHLY and CDR2 is FYNNEI. The V and J ends lost 7 bases and 4 bases, in that order; junction bases with no gene match: 12. The CDR3 bases are TGTGCCAGCACCGAAATGACAGGGAGGGGCACTGAAGCTTTCTTT. This gives the protein CASTEMTGRGTEAFF.

In its sample, this clone was seen a few times. The chain recombines TRBV4-1 with TRBJ1-3; D is uncertain. Germline V gene lookup returns CDR1 MGHRA and CDR2 YSYEKL. Deletions cut 5 bases from V and 0 bases from J, with 11 bases between. The CDR3 is 15 amino acids. This chain's CDR3 is CASSAILSSGNTIYF. Written as DNA, the CDR3 is TGCGCCAGCAGCGCTATACTGAGCTCTGGAAACACCATATATTTT.

The chain is built from TRBV7-2 and TRBJ2-3; D remains ambiguous. This CDR3 comprises 13 residues. V shed 3 bases and J shed 5 bases, with 9 bases lying between them. From germline, CDR1 is SGHTA and CDR2 FQGNSA. CDR3 nucleotides: TGTGCCAGCAGCTTGTCGGGTTTAGATACGCAGTATTTT. It yields the protein CASSLSGLDTQYF.

The chain couples TRBV10-3 to TRBJ2-7, with 12 positions matching TRBD2. The CDR3 consists of 16 residues. Trimming at V came to 3 bases and at J to 0 bases, leaving 3 bases not matched to a gene. Germline V gene sequence: CDR1 ENHRY, CDR2 SYGVKD. CDR3 residues: CAISDRTSGTSYEQYF. The CDR3 coding sequence is TGTGCCATCAGTGATCGGACTAGCGGGACCTCCTACGAGCAGTACTTC.

CDR3 nucleotides: TGTGCCAGCAGGTCCGGGGGCGTCACAGATACGCAGTATTTT. It is translated as CASRSGGVTDTQYF. The V and J genes are TRBV28 and TRBJ2-3; D is perhaps TRBD1 or TRBD2 (6 bases each). The V end lost 6 bases, the J end lost 2 bases, and 12 bases lay between the germline ends. This CDR3 has 14 amino acids. The germline V gene has CDR1 MDHEN and CDR2 SYDVKM.

This chain joins TRBV7-6 and TRBJ1-4, with 7 bases identical to TRBD1. The CDR3 is 15 amino acids. The J segment lost 7 bases and the V segment lost 1 base, leaving 6 bases of the junction unmatched. The germline gives CDR1 SGHVS, CDR2 FNYEAQ. CDR3 protein: CASSLGQGRGEKLFF. The CDR3 coding sequence is TGTGCCAGCAGCTTAGGACAGGGCCGGGGTGAAAAACTGTTTTTT.

The V call is TRBV2, the J call TRBJ2-3; D could derive from TRBD1 or TRBD2 (6 bases each). The V gene lost 7 bases and the J gene lost 5 bases, with 19 bases spanning the gap. The germline gives CDR1 SNHLY, CDR2 FYNNEI. This CDR3 region has 15 residues. The CDR3 spells CASNLGGLQEDTQYF. The CDR3 nucleotides are TGTGCCAGCAACCTGGGGGGCTTACAGGAAGATACGCAGTATTTT.

The chain uses TRBV19 and TRBJ2-2; 7 positions agree with TRBD1. Germline V gene lookup returns CDR1 LNHDA and CDR2 SQIVND (reference sequence). The V segment lost 7 bases and the J segment 1 base; nucleotides outside the gene matches: 3. The CDR3 consists of 14 residues. CDR3 nucleotides: TGTGCCAGTAAGGGGGACAGGAACACCGGGGAGCTGTTTTTT. It codes for CASKGDRNTGELFF.

J is TRBJ2-2 and V is TRBV6-5; D is undetermined. The CDR3 runs 14 residues. V was clipped by 4 bases and J by 0 bases, with 6 bases between them. Germline lookup yields CDR1 MNHEY and CDR2 SVGAGI. The CDR3 loop reads CASSLAANTGELFF. The CDR3 nucleotides are TGTGCCAGCAGTTTAGCCGCGAACACCGGGGAGCTGTTTTTT.

The V and J genes are TRBV21-1 and TRBJ2-7. TRBV21-1 is reported as a pseudogene. The CDR3 runs 15 residues. Written as DNA, the CDR3 is TGTGCCAGCAGCACTCAGGAGGGACAAGCCTACGAGCAGTACTTC. Translated: CASSTQEGQAYEQYF.